This note documents a single T cell receptor (beta chain) sequence. Its antigen remains unidentified. Following RNA extraction, reverse transcription yielded cDNA that acted as the sequencing template. Profiled with immunoSEQ multiplex PCR; TCRdb holds only in-frame clones, not every one. This table has 100,000 to 150,000 clones, approximately 48% appearing once. This specimen comes from a study of CD8+ T cells in alopecia areata. Study background: Treated patients were dosed with oral tofacitinib, taking 5 to 10 mg twice daily.

The CDR3 spans 11 residues. Deletions cut 6 bases from V and 9 bases from J, with 6 bases between. From germline, CDR1 is MNHNS and CDR2 SASEGT. Study-level findings and limits: Unlike in mice, where it was clearer, TCR sharing across patients was less clear, possibly HLA-related. Scalp samples also contribute reads from the resident alphabeta T cells found in normal skin. Alopecia totalis/universalis scalp especially showed more expanded CD8+ clones than normal scalp.

The sequencing here drew on CD8+ T cells sorted from blood, taken at week 0. The sequence derives from a human donor with alopecia areata. The gene calls are TRBV6-1 and TRBJ1-6; D ambiguous. In DNA form, the CDR3 reads TGTGCCAGCAGACCGTCTTCACCCCTCCACTTT. The encoded protein is CASRPSSPLHF.